These 10 T cell receptor beta chains came from one sample sequenced in a study of technical replicates of blood from a few donors. Repertoires were generated with immunoSEQ multiplex PCR, while TCRdb's copy carries only in-frame clones and drops some. The sample lists some 85,000 clones, roughly 96% occurring once. The sample was T cells isolated from PBMCs. These receptors came from a human donor in good health.

The V and J genes are TRBV7-9 and TRBJ2-6; D uncertain. Germline lookup yields CDR1 SEHNR and CDR2 FQNEAQ (reference sequence). The CDR3 is 14 amino acids. Trimming stripped 9 bases from V and 0 bases from J, with 9 bases between. The CDR3 reads CARPQDSGANVLTF. CDR3 DNA sequence: TGTGCCAGGCCCCAGGACTCTGGGGCCAACGTCCTGACTTTC. The full variable domain, with the rest looked up from reference TRBV7-9 and TRBJ2-6, is DTGVSQNPRHKITKRGQNVTFRCDPISEHNRLYWYRQTLGQGPEFLTYFQNEAQLEKSRLLSDRFSAERPKGSFSTLEIQRTEQGDSAMYLCARPQDSGANVLTFGAGSRLTVL.

This rearrangement joins TRBV30 to TRBJ1-1, with 8 bases matching TRBD1. CDR3 length: 12 amino acids. The junction had 2 bases not matched to a gene; V was cut back by 8 bases and J by 0 bases. CDR1 and CDR2 (germline): GTSNPN, SVGIG (reference sequence). CDR3: CARDRMNTEAFF. CDR3 in DNA: TGTGCCCGGGACAGGATGAACACTGAAGCTTTCTTT.

The chain links TRBV7-9 to TRBJ2-1, with D hard to call. Germline V gene data show CDR1 as SEHNR and CDR2 as FQNEAQ (reference sequence). V shed 1 base and J shed 7 bases, with 8 bases lying between them. The CDR3 contains 13 residues. In nucleotides, the CDR3 is TGTGCCAGCAGCTTAGTGACTCATAATGAGCAGTTCTTC. Its protein product is CASSLVTHNEQFF.

This clone was counted many times. The rearrangement joins TRBV6-4 to TRBJ2-1; TRBD2 matches 9 bases. The CDR3 covers 15 residues. CDR1 and CDR2 from the germline V gene are MRHNA and SNTAGT. V shed 2 bases and J 3 bases; nucleotides not matched to a gene: 2. The CDR3 spells CASSDNSGSYNEQFF. The CDR3, as DNA: TGTGCCAGCAGTGACAATAGCGGGAGCTACAATGAGCAGTTCTTC.

The CDR3 loop reads CASSLEGGEQYF. The DNA for the CDR3 is TGTGCCAGCTCACTCGAGGGAGGCGAGCAGTACTTC. The V and J genes are TRBV18 and TRBJ2-7, with a possible D match to TRBD2 (6 bases). There are 12 residues in the CDR3. The germline V gene has CDR1 KGHSH and CDR2 LQKENI. Between the trimmed V and J ends, which lost 4 bases and 6 bases, there was a span of 10 bases.

This clone has just one count. The V gene is TRBV29-1, the J gene TRBJ1-1; D is unclear. Germline CDR1 reads SQVTM; CDR2 reads ANQGSEA. V shed 3 bases and J shed 1 base, with 12 bases lying between them. The CDR3 extends over 14 amino acids. The CDR3 region is CSVDRFGENTEAFF. The DNA of the CDR3 is TGCAGCGTTGATCGTTTCGGGGAGAACACTGAAGCTTTCTTT. Full variable domain (missing parts from reference TRBV29-1 and TRBJ1-1): SAVISQKPSRDICQRGTSLTIQCQVDSQVTMMFWYRQQPGQSLTLIATANQGSEATYESGFVIDKFPISRPNLTFSTLTVSNMSPEDSSIYLCSVDRFGENTEAFFGQGTRLTVV.

The V call is TRBV19, the J call TRBJ2-2, with D perhaps TRBD1 (5 bases). Between the trimmed V and J ends, which lost 6 bases and 6 bases, there was a span of 14 bases. CDR1 is LNHDA and CDR2 is SQIVND in the germline V gene (reference sequence). CDR3 size: 14 residues. The CDR3 loop reads CASRVGASAGELFF. The CDR3 region has the DNA TGTGCCAGTAGAGTAGGGGCCAGTGCCGGGGAGCTGTTTTTT.

The J gene is TRBJ1-5, the V gene TRBV4-1; D unresolved. The germline V gene encodes CDR1 MGHRA and CDR2 YSYEKL. Trimming pared 1 base from V and 4 bases from J, leaving 11 bases between. This CDR3 has 15 residues. The CDR3: CASSQVITHNQPQHF. CDR3 DNA: TGCGCCAGCAGCCAAGTAATAACACATAATCAGCCCCAGCATTTT.

V usage is TRBV4-3 and J usage is TRBJ1-4, with 8 bases that match TRBD1. The CDR3 has 15 residues. With V trimmed by 4 bases and J by 7 bases, 8 bases remained unmatched. The germline V gene encodes CDR1 LGHNA and CDR2 YSLEER. The CDR3 DNA sequence: TGCGCCAGCAGCCCGGGTCCAGGGGGCATTGAAAAACTGTTTTTT. It yields the protein CASSPGPGGIEKLFF.

The chain recombines TRBV9 with TRBJ2-1; D gene uncertain. CDR3 length: 14 residues. V was pared by 7 bases and J by 2 bases, with 13 bases between. The germline CDR1 and CDR2 sequences are SGDLS and YYNGEE. DNA for the CDR3: TGTGCCAGCCGACCCCCTAGACCCTACAATGAGCAGTTCTTC. Its translation is CASRPPRPYNEQFF.